This passage covers 17 T cell receptor beta chains from one sample sequenced in a study of early T cells in non-severe SARS-CoV-2 infection. TCRdb re-called the 5' RACE reads with MiXCR, one entry per CDR3 protein. The sample contains around 50,000 distinct CDR3 sequences, approximately 12% of which appear only once. Sequences were obtained from whole blood. Receptor source: an adult who was a healthcare worker with PCR-confirmed SARS-CoV-2 infection or an uninfected control (not recorded which).

This clonotype appeared a few times. This chain connects TRBV30 to TRBJ2-5, with D possibly being TRBD1 (5 bases). The CDR3 runs to 11 residues. V lost 0 bases and J lost 10, with 9 bases in between. Germline CDR1 is GTSNPN and CDR2 is SVGIG (reference sequence). The DNA of the CDR3 is TGTGCCTGGAGTGTACGGCAGGGCCAGTACTTC. It encodes CAWSVRQGQYF.

In this sample, this clonotype turned up a few times. The chain combines TRBV19 with TRBJ1-4, with D tentatively TRBD1 (5 bases). Germline V gene sequence: CDR1 LNHDA, CDR2 SQIVND (reference sequence). The V end lost 10 bases, the J end lost 0 bases, and 15 bases lay between the germline ends. This CDR3 has 15 residues. CDR3 in amino acids: CATRPDRSTNEKLFF. DNA of the CDR3: TGTGCCACCCGTCCAGACAGATCAACTAATGAAAAACTGTTTTTT.

In its sample, this clonotype was seen many times. The chain has TRBV5-1 and TRBJ2-1, with 14 bases identical to TRBD2. Germline lookup yields CDR1 SGHRS and CDR2 YFSETQ. The CDR3 runs to 15 residues. With V trimmed by 3 bases and J by 5 bases, 1 base remained unmatched. CDR3 bases: TGCGCCAGCAGCTCGGGACTAGCGGGAGACAATGAGCAGTTCTTC. The encoded protein is CASSSGLAGDNEQFF.

This clonotype was observed many times. The chain joins TRBV5-1 to TRBJ2-1; weak D call: TRBD1 (6 bases). CDR1 is SGHRS, CDR2 YFSETQ, per germline. The length of the CDR3 is 12 residues. V dropped 2 bases and J dropped 8 bases, with 8 bases sitting between them. The CDR3: CASSLRQDEQFF. Here the CDR3 DNA reads TGCGCCAGCAGCTTAAGACAGGATGAGCAGTTCTTC.

In this sample, this clonotype turned up many times. The rearrangement uses TRBV5-1 and TRBJ1-2, with D possibly TRBD1 on 6 matching bases. The CDR3 has 13 amino acids. From germline, CDR1 is SGHRS and CDR2 YFSETQ. The V and J ends lost 3 bases and 1 base respectively, with 7 bases between them. The CDR3: CASSSQGNYGYTF. In DNA, the CDR3 is TGCGCCAGCAGCTCACAGGGTAACTATGGCTACACCTTC.

This clonotype came up a few times. V is TRBV6-2 or TRBV6-3 and J is TRBJ1-1; 7 nucleotides match TRBD1. The V and J ends lost 6 bases and 0 bases, in that order; junction bases with no gene match: 13. Germline lookup yields CDR1 MNHEY and CDR2 SVGEGT. The CDR3 is 17 amino acids. The CDR3 nucleotides read TGTGCCAGCAGGCGAGCCGGGACAGTCTACATGAACACTGAAGCTTTCTTT. Its translation is CASRRAGTVYMNTEAFF.

The chain recombines TRBV20-1 with TRBJ1-5, with no clear D. The CDR3 runs 14 residues. The V end lost 3 bases, the J end lost 0 bases, and 9 bases lay between the germline ends. The V gene's germline CDR1 is DFQATT and CDR2 SNEGSKA (reference sequence). Here the CDR3 reads CSARVVGSNQPQHF. CDR3 bases: TGCAGTGCTAGGGTGGTGGGTAGCAATCAGCCCCAGCATTTT.

In its sample, this clonotype was seen a few times. The chain recombines TRBV6-6 with TRBJ1-6; D might be TRBD1 (5 bases). The CDR3 runs to 14 residues. Germline lookup yields CDR1 MNHNY and CDR2 SVGAGI (reference sequence). V was pared by 6 bases and J by 5 bases, with 11 bases between. This CDR3 is CASRDTRHNSPLHF. Here the CDR3 DNA reads TGTGCCAGCAGGGACACTCGACATAATTCACCCCTCCACTTT.

This clonotype was detected many times. The chain is built from TRBV28 and TRBJ2-7, with TRBD2 matching over 7 bases. Germline values: CDR1 MDHEN, CDR2 SYDVKM. V trimming: 7 bases; J trimming: 4 bases; junction bases outside the gene matches: 13. CDR3 length: 15 residues. The CDR3 DNA is TGTGCCAGCAACCTAAGTGAGCAGGGAGGGTACGAGCAGTACTTC. The encoded protein is CASNLSEQGGYEQYF.

The table lists this clonotype with many counts. The chain couples TRBV18 to TRBJ2-7; D is unresolved. The germline CDR1 and CDR2 sequences are KGHSH and LQKENI. CDR3 size: 12 residues. Deletions cut 2 bases from V and 5 bases from J, with 7 bases between. The CDR3, as DNA: TGTGCCAGCTCACCAGGCGCCAACGAGCAGTACTTC. Encoded protein: CASSPGANEQYF.

V gene TRBV7-6 combines with J gene TRBJ2-1; D gene ambiguous. V lost 5 bases, J lost 8 bases, and 16 bases lay in between. CDR3 length: 14 residues. Per germline, CDR1 SGHVS and CDR2 FNYEAQ. The CDR3 reads CASSPPKSLDEQFF. The CDR3 region has the DNA TGTGCCAGCAGCCCCCCCAAGAGTCTAGATGAGCAGTTCTTC.

This clonotype occurred many times. This chain links TRBV13 with TRBJ2-1, with D maybe TRBD2 (7 bases). The V gene lost 1 base and the J gene lost 8 bases, with 9 bases spanning the gap. CDR1 and CDR2 (germline): PRHDT, FYEKMQ (reference sequence). This CDR3 has 13 amino acids. CDR3 protein: CASSLVRGHEQFF. The CDR3, as DNA: TGTGCCAGCAGCTTAGTGCGGGGGCATGAGCAGTTCTTC.

In regard to this clonotype: This may be a read error: a much more frequent sequence differs by one nucleotide. This chain links TRBV27 with TRBJ1-4; D is undetermined. This CDR3 is 15 amino acids long. The V gene's germline CDR1 is MNHEY and CDR2 SMNVEV (reference sequence). Between the trimmed V and J ends, which lost 7 bases and 0 bases, there was a span of 12 bases. The CDR3 DNA is TGTGCCAGCACCCCTCGCTGGGCAACTAATGAAAAACTGTTTTTT. Protein product: CASTPRWATNEKLFF.

The chain has TRBV19 and TRBJ1-1; D not resolved. The CDR3 is made up of 12 amino acids. Germline V lookup: CDR1 LNHDA, CDR2 SQIVND (reference sequence). V was cut by 7 bases and J by 0 bases, with 6 bases left in between. The CDR3: CASTNMNTEAFF. The CDR3 DNA is TGTGCCAGTACCAACATGAACACTGAAGCTTTCTTT.

This clonotype was seen many times. V and J are TRBV20-1 and TRBJ2-7; D might be TRBD2 (6 bases). Germline assignment: CDR1 DFQATT and CDR2 SNEGSKA (reference sequence). Trimming removed 1 base at V and 6 bases at J, with 13 bases between. The CDR3 is made up of 13 amino acids. The CDR3 region is CSARGLGGTEQYF. In DNA, the CDR3 is TGCAGTGCTAGAGGACTAGGAGGTACCGAGCAGTACTTC.

At least ten counts were recorded for this clonotype. The chain combines TRBV5-5 with TRBJ2-2; a weak D match, TRBD2 (5 bases). V was clipped by 0 bases and J by 0 bases, with 12 bases between them. CDR3 length equals 17 residues. Germline lookup yields CDR1 SGHKS and CDR2 YYEKEE (reference sequence). The CDR3 nucleotides are TGTGCCAGCAGCTTGGCGGCGGGTCCCTCGAACACCGGGGAGCTGTTTTTT. Protein: CASSLAAGPSNTGELFF.

Points on this clonotype: Just one base apart from a much larger clone, this may be a read error. The CDR3 bases are TGTGCCAGCAGCTTAGCGCGGCCGAGCTCCTACAATGAGCAGTTCTTC. It encodes CASSLARPSSYNEQFF. The chain couples TRBV7-9 to TRBJ2-1; D call uncertain. The V gene lost 0 bases and the J gene lost 0 bases, with 9 bases spanning the gap. The CDR3 covers 16 residues. Germline V CDR1 and CDR2: SEHNR, FQNEAQ (reference sequence).